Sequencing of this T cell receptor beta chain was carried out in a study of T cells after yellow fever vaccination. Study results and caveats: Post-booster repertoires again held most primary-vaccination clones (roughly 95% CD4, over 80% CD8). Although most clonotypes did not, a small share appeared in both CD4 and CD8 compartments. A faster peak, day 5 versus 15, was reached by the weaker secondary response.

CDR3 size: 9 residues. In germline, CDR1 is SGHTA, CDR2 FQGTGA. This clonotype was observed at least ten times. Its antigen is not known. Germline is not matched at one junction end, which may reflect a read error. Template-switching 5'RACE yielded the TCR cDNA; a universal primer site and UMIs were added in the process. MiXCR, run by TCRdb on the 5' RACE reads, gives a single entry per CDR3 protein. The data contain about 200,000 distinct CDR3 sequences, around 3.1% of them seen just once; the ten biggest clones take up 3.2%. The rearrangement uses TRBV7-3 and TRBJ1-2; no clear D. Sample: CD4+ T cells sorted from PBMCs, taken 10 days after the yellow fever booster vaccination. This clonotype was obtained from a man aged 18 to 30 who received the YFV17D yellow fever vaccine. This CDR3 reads CASSLILAF. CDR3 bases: TGTGCCAGCAGCTTAATCCTGGCCTTC.